This is a list of T cell receptor beta chains from one sample in a study of blood T cells in healthy people across ages. TCRdb fed the 5' RACE reads into MiXCR, producing one record per CDR3 protein. The table records some 1,800,000 distinct CDR3 sequences, about two fifths of them present only once. Sequenced: blood. Receptors were obtained from a human donor in good health. The CDR3 runs from the conserved cysteine through the conserved F or W. The D gene is left open where the match is weak. Rows may omit the clone size; those that give it use once, few, many or a size class.

-,TRBV29-1,TRBJ2-7,-,TGCAGCGTCGCCTTTGGGGCCTCCTACGAGCAGTACTTC,CSVAFGASYEQYF
TRBD1,TRBV12-3/TRBV12-4,TRBJ1-6,-,TGTGCCAGCAGTCCCTCGGACAGGGGGCTGTATAATTCGCCCCTCCACTTT,CASSPSDRGLYNSPLHF
-,TRBV13,TRBJ2-7,-,TGTGCCAGCAGCTTAGCCAGGGAAGGGGACGAGCAGTACTTC,CASSLAREGDEQYF
-,TRBV15,TRBJ1-5,-,TGTGCCACCAGCAGGCCCAATCAGCCCCAGCATTTT,CATSRPNQPQHF
-,TRBV7-9,TRBJ2-5,-,TGTGCCAGCAAAGAGGAGGGATCGGAGACCCAGTACTTC,CASKEEGSETQYF
-,TRBV5-1,TRBJ1-2,-,TGCGCCAGCAGCTCCGGGGGGCATGGGGGCTACACCTTC,CASSSGGHGGYTF
-,TRBV29-1,TRBJ2-3,few,TGCAGCGTTGTCTGGTTCTGGGACGGCCCCTCTAGCACAGATACGCAGTATTTT,CSVVWFWDGPSSTDTQYF
-,TRBV7-9,TRBJ2-1,-,TGTGCCAGCAGTCGAGAGACTAACGGGGTCCTTGAGCAGTTCTTC,CASSRETNGVLEQFF
-,TRBV20-1,TRBJ1-5,-,TGCAGTGCTAGTTTGGGGATCAATCAGCCCCAGCATTTT,CSASLGINQPQHF
-,TRBV3-1,TRBJ2-3,-,TGTGCCACCACGGGGAAGTCAGATACGCAGTATTTT,CATTGKSDTQYF
-,TRBV7-3,TRBJ2-3,few,TGTGCCAGCAGCTCCGGTCTTTCAAGGGCAGGTACGCAGTATTTT,CASSSGLSRAGTQYF
TRBD2,TRBV20-1,TRBJ2-1,many,TGCAGTGCTAGTCCAGCTAGCGGCTACAATGAGCAGTTCTTC,CSASPASGYNEQFF
-,TRBV20-1,TRBJ2-7,-,TGCAGTGCTAGAGATCACGCCAGGGGTTCGGCCGAGCAGTACTTC,CSARDHARGSAEQYF
TRBD2,TRBV20-1,TRBJ2-5,few,TGCAGTGCTAGACTAACCAAGGGGCTAGCGGGGGGATCCTCGGAGACCCAGTACTTC,CSARLTKGLAGGSSETQYF